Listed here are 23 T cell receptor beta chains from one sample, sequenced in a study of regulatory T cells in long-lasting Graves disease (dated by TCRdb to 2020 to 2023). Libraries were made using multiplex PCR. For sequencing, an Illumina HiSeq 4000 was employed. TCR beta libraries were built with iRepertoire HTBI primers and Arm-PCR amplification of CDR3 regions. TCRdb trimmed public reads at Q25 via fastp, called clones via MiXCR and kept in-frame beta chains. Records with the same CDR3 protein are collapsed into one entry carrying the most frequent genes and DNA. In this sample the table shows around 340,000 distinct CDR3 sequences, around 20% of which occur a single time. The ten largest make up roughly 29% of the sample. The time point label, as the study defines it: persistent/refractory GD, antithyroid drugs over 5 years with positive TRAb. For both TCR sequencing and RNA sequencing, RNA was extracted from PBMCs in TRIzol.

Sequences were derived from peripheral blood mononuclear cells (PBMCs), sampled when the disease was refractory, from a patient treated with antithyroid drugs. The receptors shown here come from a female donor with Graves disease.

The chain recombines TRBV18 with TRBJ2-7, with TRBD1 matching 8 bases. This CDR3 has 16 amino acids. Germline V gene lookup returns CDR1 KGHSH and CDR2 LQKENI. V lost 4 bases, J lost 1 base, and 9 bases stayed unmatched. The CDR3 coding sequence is TGTGCCAGCTCACTACACCGGGACAGGCCATCCTACGAGCAGTACTTC. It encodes CASSLHRDRPSYEQYF.

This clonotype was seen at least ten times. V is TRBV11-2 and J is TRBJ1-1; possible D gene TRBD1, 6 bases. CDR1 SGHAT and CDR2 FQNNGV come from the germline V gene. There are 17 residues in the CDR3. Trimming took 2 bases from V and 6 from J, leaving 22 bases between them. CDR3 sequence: CASSLKPSWISGAEAFF. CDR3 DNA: TGTGCCAGCAGCTTAAAACCGTCTTGGATCTCAGGGGCTGAAGCTTTCTTT.

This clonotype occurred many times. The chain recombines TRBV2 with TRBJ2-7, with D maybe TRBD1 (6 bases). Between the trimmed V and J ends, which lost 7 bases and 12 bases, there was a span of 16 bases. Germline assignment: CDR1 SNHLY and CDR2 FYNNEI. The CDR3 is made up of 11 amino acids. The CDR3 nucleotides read TGTGCCAGCACCCCCCTACAGGGACCGTACTTC. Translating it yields CASTPLQGPYF.

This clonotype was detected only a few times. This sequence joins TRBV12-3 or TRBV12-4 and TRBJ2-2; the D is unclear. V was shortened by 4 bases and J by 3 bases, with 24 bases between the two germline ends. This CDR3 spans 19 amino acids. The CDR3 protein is CASSSKTTPTVLHTGELFF. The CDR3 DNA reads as TGTGCCAGCAGTTCGAAAACTACACCCACAGTTCTACACACCGGGGAGCTGTTTTTT.

The DNA of the CDR3 is TGCAGTTCCGGGACATCGGGCACCGGGGAGCTGTTTTTT. This encodes CSSGTSGTGELFF. The chain uses TRBV20-1 and TRBJ2-2, with a tentative D call TRBD1 (6 bases). Germline V CDR1 and CDR2: DFQATT, SNEGSKA (reference sequence). CDR3 size: 13 residues. The V gene lost 8 bases and the J gene lost 4 bases, with 14 bases spanning the gap.

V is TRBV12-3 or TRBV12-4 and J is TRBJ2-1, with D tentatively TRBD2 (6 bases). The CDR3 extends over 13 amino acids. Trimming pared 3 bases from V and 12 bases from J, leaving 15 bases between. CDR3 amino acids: CASSLAAEGPQFF. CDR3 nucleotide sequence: TGTGCCAGCAGTTTGGCGGCGGAGGGCCCGCAGTTCTTC.

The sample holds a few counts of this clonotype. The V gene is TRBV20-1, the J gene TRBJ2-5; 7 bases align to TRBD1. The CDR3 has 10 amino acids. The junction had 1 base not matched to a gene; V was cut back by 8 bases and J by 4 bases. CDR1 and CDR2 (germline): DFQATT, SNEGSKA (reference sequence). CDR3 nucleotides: TGCAGTAGGGGGCCAGAGACCCAGTACTTC. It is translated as CSRGPETQYF.

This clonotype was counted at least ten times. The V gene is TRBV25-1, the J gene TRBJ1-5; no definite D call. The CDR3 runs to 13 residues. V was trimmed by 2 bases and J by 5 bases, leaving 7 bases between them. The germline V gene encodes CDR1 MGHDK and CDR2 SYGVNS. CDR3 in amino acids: CASSEVGDQPQHF. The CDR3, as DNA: TGTGCCAGCAGTGAAGTCGGAGATCAGCCCCAGCATTTT.

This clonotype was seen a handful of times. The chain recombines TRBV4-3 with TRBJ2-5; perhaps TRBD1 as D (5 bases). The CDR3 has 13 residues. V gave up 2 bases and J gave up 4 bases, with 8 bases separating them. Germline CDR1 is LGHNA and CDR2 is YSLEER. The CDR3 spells CASSQWQGETQYF. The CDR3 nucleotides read TGCGCCAGCAGCCAATGGCAGGGAGAGACCCAGTACTTC.

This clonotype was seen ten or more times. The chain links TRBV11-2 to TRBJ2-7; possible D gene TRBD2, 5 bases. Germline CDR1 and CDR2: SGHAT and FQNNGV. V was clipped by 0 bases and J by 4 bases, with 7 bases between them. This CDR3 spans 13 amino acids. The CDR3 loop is CASSLDRRYEQYF. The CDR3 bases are TGTGCCAGCAGCTTAGATCGGAGGTACGAGCAGTACTTC.

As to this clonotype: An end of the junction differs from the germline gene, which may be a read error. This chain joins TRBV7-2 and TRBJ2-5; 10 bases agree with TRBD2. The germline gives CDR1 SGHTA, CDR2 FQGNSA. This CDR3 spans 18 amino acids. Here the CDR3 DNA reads TGTGCCGGCAGCCGCAGACTTAGCGGGGGGCCGTACCAAGAGACCCAGTACTTC. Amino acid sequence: CAGSRRLSGGPYQETQYF.

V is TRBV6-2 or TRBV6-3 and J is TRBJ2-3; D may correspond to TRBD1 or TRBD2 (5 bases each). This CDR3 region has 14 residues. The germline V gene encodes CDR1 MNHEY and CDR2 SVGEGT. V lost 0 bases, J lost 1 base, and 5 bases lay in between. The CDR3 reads CASSYSGGTDTQYF. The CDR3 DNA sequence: TGTGCCAGCAGTTACTCGGGGGGCACAGATACGCAGTATTTT.

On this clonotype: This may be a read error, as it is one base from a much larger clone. In DNA, the CDR3 is TGCGGTGCGCTACCGGGACTAGCGTCTACCTACAATGAGCAGTTCTTC. It codes for CGALPGLASTYNEQFF. The chain is built from TRBV20-1 and TRBJ2-1, with TRBD2 matching over 10 bases. In germline, CDR1 is DFQATT, CDR2 SNEGSKA (reference sequence). The CDR3 is 16 residues long.

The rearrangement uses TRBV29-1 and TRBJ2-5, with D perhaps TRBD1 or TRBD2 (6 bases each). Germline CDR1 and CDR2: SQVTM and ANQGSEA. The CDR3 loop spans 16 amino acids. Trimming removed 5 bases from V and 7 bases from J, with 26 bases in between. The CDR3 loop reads CSVKGEAGRNLGTQYF. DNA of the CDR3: TGCAGCGTTAAGGGGGAAGCGGGTCGAAACCTGGGGACCCAGTACTTC.

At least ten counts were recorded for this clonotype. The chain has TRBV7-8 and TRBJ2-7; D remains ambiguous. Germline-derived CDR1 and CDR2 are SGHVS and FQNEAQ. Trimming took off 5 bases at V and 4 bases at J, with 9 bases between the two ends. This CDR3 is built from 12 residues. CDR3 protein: CASSPQNYEQYF. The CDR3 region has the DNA TGTGCCAGCAGCCCCCAGAATTACGAGCAGTACTTC.

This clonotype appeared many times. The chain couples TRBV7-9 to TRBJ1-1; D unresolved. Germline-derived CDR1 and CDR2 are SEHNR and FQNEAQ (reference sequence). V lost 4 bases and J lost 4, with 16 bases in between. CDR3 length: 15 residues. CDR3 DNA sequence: TGTGCCAGCAGCTCCATCTCGAGCCCTGCCACTGAAGCTTTCTTT. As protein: CASSSISSPATEAFF. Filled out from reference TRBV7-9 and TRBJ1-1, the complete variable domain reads DTGVSQNPRHKITKRGQNVTFRCDPISEHNRLYWYRQTLGQGPEFLTYFQNEAQLEKSRLLSDRFSAERPKGSFSTLEIQRTEQGDSAMYLCASSSISSPATEAFFGQGTRLTVV.

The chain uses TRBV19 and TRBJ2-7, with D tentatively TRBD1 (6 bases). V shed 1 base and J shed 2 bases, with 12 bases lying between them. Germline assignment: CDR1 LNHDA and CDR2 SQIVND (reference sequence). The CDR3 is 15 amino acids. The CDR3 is CASSIGPGETYEQYF. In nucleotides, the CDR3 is TGTGCCAGTAGTATAGGGCCAGGGGAAACCTACGAGCAGTACTTC.

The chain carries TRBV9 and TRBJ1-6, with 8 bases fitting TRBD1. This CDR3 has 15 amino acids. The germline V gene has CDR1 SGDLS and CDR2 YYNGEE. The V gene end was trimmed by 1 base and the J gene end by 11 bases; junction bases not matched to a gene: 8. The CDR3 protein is CASSVSTGVGPPLHF. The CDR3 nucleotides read TGTGCCAGCAGCGTATCGACAGGGGTAGGTCCACCCCTCCACTTT.

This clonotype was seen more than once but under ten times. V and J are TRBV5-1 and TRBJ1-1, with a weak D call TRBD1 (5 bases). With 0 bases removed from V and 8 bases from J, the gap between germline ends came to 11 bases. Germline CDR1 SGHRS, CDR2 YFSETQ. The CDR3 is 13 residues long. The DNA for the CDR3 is TGCGCCAGCAGCTTGGTGGGGGTCAGGGAAGCTTTCTTT. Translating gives CASSLVGVREAFF.

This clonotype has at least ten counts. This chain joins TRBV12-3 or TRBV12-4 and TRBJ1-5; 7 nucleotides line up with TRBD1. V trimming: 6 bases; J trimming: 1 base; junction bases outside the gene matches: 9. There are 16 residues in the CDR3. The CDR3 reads CASRPPTGRSNQPQHF. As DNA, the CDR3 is TGTGCCAGCAGGCCTCCGACAGGGAGAAGCAATCAGCCCCAGCATTTT.

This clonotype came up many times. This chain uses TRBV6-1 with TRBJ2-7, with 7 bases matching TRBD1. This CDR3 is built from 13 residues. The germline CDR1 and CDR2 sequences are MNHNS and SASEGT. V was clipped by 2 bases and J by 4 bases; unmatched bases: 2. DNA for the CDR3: TGTGCCAGCAGTGAAATACAGGGGTACGAGCAGTACTTC. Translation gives CASSEIQGYEQYF.

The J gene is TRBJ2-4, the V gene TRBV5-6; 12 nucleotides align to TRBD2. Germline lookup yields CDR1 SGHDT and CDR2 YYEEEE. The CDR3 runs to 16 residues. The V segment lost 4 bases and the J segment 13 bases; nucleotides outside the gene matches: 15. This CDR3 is CASSSGASGGALLQYF. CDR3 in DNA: TGTGCCAGCAGCAGTGGGGCTAGCGGGGGGGCCCTCCTCCAGTACTTC.

CDR3 region: CASSDPFGAQHF. In nucleotides, the CDR3 is TGTGCCAGCAGTGATCCCTTCGGGGCCCAGCATTTT. This chain connects TRBV27 to TRBJ1-5; D not certain. Trimming stripped 5 bases from V and 11 bases from J, with 13 bases between. Germline V gives CDR1 MNHEY, CDR2 SMNVEV (reference sequence). There are 12 residues in the CDR3.